This T cell receptor beta chain appears in the sequencing data of a study of cytomegalovirus exposure and HLA in healthy donors (TCRdb year 2017). About the study as a whole: According to an earlier analysis of a few hundred of the donors, about 179 million T cells yielded 117 million unique TCR beta sequences and 276 Gb of sequence data. Around 330 gigabases of sequencing data and around 85 million unique TCR sequences made up an early release that covered nearly 650 HLA-typed donors. The genetic ancestry cluster associated with self-reported Caucasian donors included about four fifths of the 300 to 400 genotyped donors. The study was designed to test whether signatures of past pathogen exposure could be identified by cataloging public T cell receptors. The study used immunosequencing to profile the T cell repertoires of more than 650 subjects and linked those repertoires to cytomegalovirus serostatus. Along with the approximately 670-subject first cohort, a separate validation cohort of about 110 different subjects was used. To predict cytomegalovirus infection status, the study combined high-throughput TCR immunosequencing, statistical association of individual TCRs with disease status, and machine learning. To study patterns of TCR occurrence, a later analysis re-analyzed previously published TCR beta repertoires from around 700 donors and added high-resolution HLA genotyping. Rather than using new phenotypic data, the later analysis identified candidate immune exposures from TCR beta sequences and from how often those sequences occurred across donors. An earlier analysis of 587 of the donors applied high-throughput TCR beta sequencing to assess whether each TCR beta V gene segment acted as functional or pseudogenic. Alongside the repertoire data, information on donor age, sex, ethnicity and CMV serostatus was compiled. A later genetic analysis used genome-wide SNP genotypes for about 65% of the roughly 700 donors, treating that subset as a discovery cohort. Every discovery cohort repertoire had been produced on one sequencing platform. Both class I and class II loci were covered by HLA typing, at four-digit resolution. Typing coverage differed by locus: A, B, C, DRB1 and DQB1 were typed in roughly 629-630 donors, DQA1 in about 500, DPA1 in 606, and DPB1 in roughly 450. About 5 DR-DQ haplotypes were handled as single units for association and clustering, since linkage in the cohort was strong. On average, around 200,000 unique TCR beta nucleotide sequences were sequenced per donor among about 400 genotyped donors of the cohort, with roughly 18% of those sequences being non-productive. The study at large found these results: A further reported finding was that TCR beta sequences accurately predicted the HLA-A and HLA-B alleles for most subjects in the first cohort. Because the 87-base-pair reads could not distinguish some IMGT-functional V segments, including TRBV6-2 and TRBV6-3, those segments were excluded. Most TCR sequences were observed very rarely across donors, whereas some public TCRs were present in many individuals. Linkage disequilibrium might explain the correlated functional status among segregating V segments, but an unknown experimental factor could not be excluded. In a later analysis, the rate of TCR association differed among HLA loci, with DRB1 alleles having the most associated TCRs and HLA-C alleles having the fewest. In a later analysis, HLA-associated TCR beta chains were found to be more clonally expanded and to have lower generation probabilities than equally common non-associated chains. Only TCR beta chains were sequenced in this cohort, and the absence of alpha or paired-chain data limited detectable features. According to the authors, the approach could potentially be generalized to other disease states and immunological phenotypes. Most CMV-associated TCR beta chains appeared to be HLA-restricted in a later analysis, and the HLA associations seemed to be driven largely by CMV exposure. The study listed around 160 TCR beta chains as associated with cytomegalovirus. In a later analysis, over 15,000 TCR beta sequences were associated with specific HLA alleles at a false discovery rate of 0.05. According to a later analysis, parvovirus B19, influenza, CMV and Epstein-Barr virus appeared linked to several top co-occurrence clusters. Because some donors lacked HLA typing at each locus, the association tests relied only on the typed subset. A group of highly shared sequence variants was considered likely to be a technical artifact of the sequencing pipeline. Cytomegalovirus status was reported to be diagnosed by the classifier with high specificity and sensitivity in both the original and validation cohorts. Because counts were too low, seventeen rarely observed V segments, including chromosome 9 orphons, were excluded from the earlier analysis of some 540 of the donors. In vitro tests confirmed that a few of the cytomegalovirus-associated TCR beta chains recognize cytomegalovirus antigens. Broadly in line with IMGT annotations, most TCR beta V segments showed up in productive rearrangements about 90% or about 30% of the time in an earlier analysis of about 500 of the donors. When HLA alleles, especially DR and DQ, strongly co-occurred, attributing TCR associations to individual alleles was difficult. V-gene and J-gene trimming of TCR beta chains was associated with a missense DCLRE1C variant in a later genetic analysis, and the association was replicated in an independent cohort. Roughly uniform sequencing depth across donors was assumed in presence/absence analyses, although this assumption may not hold. CMV serostatus was the only immune exposure information available for the cohort. Compared with the roughly 600-donor mean, donors in an Asian-associated ancestry cluster had fewer N-insertions in productive TCRs, according to a later genetic analysis.

The CDR3 runs 15 amino acids, cysteine and phenylalanine included. Just CDR3 DNA is preserved here, 45 bases in frame from base 1. As encoded in the germline V gene, CDR1 is MGHRA while CDR2 is YSYEKL. V gives up 0 bases and J gives up 10 bases, and the segment between their germline ends measures 15 bases. Library preparation used the immunoSEQ multiplex PCR assay. The multiplex PCR relied on a mix of 60 forward primers for TCR Vbeta segments and 13 reverse primers for TCR Jbeta segments. The CDR3 region of rearranged TCR beta genes was amplified from genomic DNA by a multiplex PCR assay. Amplified TCR beta libraries were sequenced as 87-base-pair reads on the Illumina HiSeq System. As for how the authors treated the data: A later analysis counted about 80 million unique TCR beta chains across the 550 to 700 repertoires, and around 9.9 million of these chains were shared by at least two donors. Raw reads were error-corrected and collapsed into unique sequences with a nearest-neighbor algorithm that merged closely related sequences to remove PCR and sequencing errors. To assign V, D and J gene segments, CDR3 sequences were aligned to IMGT reference sequences. For a sequence to be retained, a match of at least six nucleotides to both a V gene segment and a J gene segment was required. Rearrangements were called productive when the CDR3 lacked stop codons and stayed in frame with V and J; all others were non-productive. CDR3 was defined according to IMGT convention as the region running from the second conserved V-encoded cysteine to the conserved J-encoded phenylalanine. In an earlier analysis of approximately 590 of the donors, sequences lacking an unambiguous match to a single V gene segment were excluded. In an earlier analysis of a few hundred of the donors, V segments were called functional above 56.7% productive rearrangements and were called segregating when the between-donor standard deviation exceeded 5%. A statistical classification framework was built for diagnosing cytomegalovirus status from the catalog of TCR beta chain sequences. In a later analysis, V and J genes were assigned by comparing TCR nucleotide sequences against IMGT/GENE-DB human TR gene sequences. A later analysis assigned CDR3 sequences and most-parsimonious VDJ recombination scenarios with the TCRdist pipeline. In a later analysis, each TCR beta chain was defined by its CDR3 amino acid sequence together with its V-gene family, and reads without a unique V-gene family were excluded. In a later analysis, around 650 highly shared, low-generation-probability nucleotide sequences were removed to address suspected cross-contamination and a sequencing artifact. For each public chain, a later analysis derived a clonal expansion index from normalized ranks of inferred template counts within each repertoire. In a later analysis, generation probabilities were computed with a VDJ recombination model fitted to out-of-frame rearrangements, and the resulting probabilities were checked against IGoR. Hypergeometric tests were used in a later analysis to score TCR-TCR, TCR-HLA and TCR-CMV co-occurrence, with a repertoire-size bias correction applied to the TCR pairs. To estimate false discovery rates, a later analysis permuted the HLA or CMV assignments 20 times. In a later analysis, co-occurring TCRs were grouped with DBSCAN, and TCRdist sequence similarity was added when clustering was performed within HLA-allele-positive subsets. Repertoires with fewer than 30,000 or more than 120,000 public chains were left out of co-occurrence clustering, as were four to six repertoires with anomalous nucleotide sharing. Here the immuneACCESS table is served through TCRdb, limited to in-frame sequences with V and J called. Missing clones are a known gap in these copies; in checked studies unresolved V genes cover under half, and the rest lacks a known reason. V and J calls and clone size are as listed in that table; D and trimming were resolved from the DNA. This sample has some 50,000 clones in its table, and around three quarters of those were observed once. The biggest ten clones account for just under 6.5% of the sample.

This clone was observed a few times. The antigen this receptor binds is unknown. Within one base of it there is no much larger clone, and no base qualities were kept. The cohort comprised around 700 healthy bone marrow donors. All cohort members were sampled while nominally healthy, although unrecorded immune exposures were likely present. The donor tested CMV seronegative and was one of the 352 seronegative cohort members. Each donor provided a peripheral blood sample, and peripheral blood mononuclear cells were used for TCR beta sequencing. Genomic DNA was extracted from the blood cell samples with the Qiagen DNeasy Blood Extraction Kit.

The receptor was derived from a man younger than 45 in good health and CMV-seronegative. The V gene is TRBV4-1 and the J gene is TRBJ1-4; TRBD1 is possibly the D segment (6 matching bases). Sequences were obtained from PBMCs. In nucleotide form, the sequence is TGCGCCAGCAGCCAAGACCCAGGGGTGGTGGGAAAACTGTTTTTT. Its translation is CASSQDPGVVGKLFF.